The rows below give T cell receptor beta chains drawn from one sample of a study of neoadjuvant anti-PD-1 for oral cavity cancer. The data were produced by immunoSEQ multiplex PCR, yet TCRdb's version contains in-frame clones alone and is incomplete. The sample lists some 40,000 clones; around 40% were seen once. The sample here was tumor tissue, taken after nivolumab (anti-PD-1) treatment. The origin of the receptors is a person between 40 and 85 years old with oral cavity squamous cell carcinoma. CDR3s include the opening cysteine and the closing phenylalanine or tryptophan.

TRBJ2-1 TRBV7-9 CASSSPGDNEQFF
TRBJ2-3 TRBV10-1 CASSGLLAGKGADTQYF
TRBJ2-1 TRBV9 CASSPAGMGNEQFF
TRBJ1-2 TRBV27 CASSPGLRPYGYTF
TRBJ1-1 TRBV5-1 CASTPGAGTAEAFF
TRBJ1-1 TRBV10-3 CAISGTGENTEAFF
TRBJ2-5 TRBV27 CASSTGQGSQETQYF
TRBJ1-1 TRBV12-5 CASGAWRGIDTEAFF
TRBJ2-1 TRBV6-1 CASMDTGGRNEQFF
TRBJ2-7 TRBV11-2 CASSLVKRTGYYEQYF
TRBJ1-1 TRBV5-4 CASSPDRGPNTEAFF
TRBJ2-7 TRBV19 CASSTSQSYEQYF